The clone carrying this TCR beta chain occurred once. Its antigen is not known. Repertoires were generated with immunoSEQ multiplex PCR, while TCRdb's copy carries only in-frame clones and drops some. Here the sample spans some 320,000 clones, around 87% being singletons. There are 15 residues in the CDR3. Deletions cut 0 bases from V and 3 bases from J, with 12 bases between. CDR1 and CDR2 from the germline V gene are LGHNA and YNFKEQ. These donors were members of the 120-subject validation cohort, a group separate from the approximately 670-subject first cohort. This sample was taken from a study of cytomegalovirus exposure and HLA in healthy donors. Study summary: The 120 or so validation repertoires were produced on the same platform as the 670 or so repertoires of the first cohort. This was reported in a later analysis. The study's findings and limits: Despite most TCR sequences being rare, some public TCRs occurred in many donors.

The gene calls are TRBV4-2 and TRBJ2-7; possible D gene TRBD1, 6 bases. The TCR comes from a woman aged 25-40 years in good health and CMV-seropositive. Sequencing was done on a sample of PBMCs. The CDR3 sequence: CASSQDTGPFYEQYF. The CDR3 nucleotides read TGTGCCAGCAGCCAAGATACAGGGCCCTTCTACGAGCAGTACTTC.